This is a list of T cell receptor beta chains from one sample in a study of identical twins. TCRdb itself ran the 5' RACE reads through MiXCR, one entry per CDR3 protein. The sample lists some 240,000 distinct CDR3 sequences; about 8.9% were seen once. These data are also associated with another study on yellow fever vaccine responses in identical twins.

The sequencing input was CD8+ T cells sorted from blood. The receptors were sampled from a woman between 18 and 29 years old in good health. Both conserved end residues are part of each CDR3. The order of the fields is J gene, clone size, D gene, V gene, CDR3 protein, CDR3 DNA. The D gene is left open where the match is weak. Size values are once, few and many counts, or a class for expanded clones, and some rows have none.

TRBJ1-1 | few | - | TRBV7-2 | CASSSWTENLNTEAFF | TGTGCCAGCAGCTCCTGGACGGAAAACTTGAACACTGAAGCTTTCTTT
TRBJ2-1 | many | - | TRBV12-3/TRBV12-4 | CASSPRRVADNEQFF | TGTGCCAGCAGTCCACGAAGGGTGGCTGACAATGAGCAGTTCTTC
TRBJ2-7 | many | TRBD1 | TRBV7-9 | CASSSWTGKNSYEQYF | TGTGCCAGCAGCTCTTGGACAGGGAAGAATTCCTACGAGCAGTACTTC
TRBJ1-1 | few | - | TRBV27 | CASSLMSNTEAFF | TGTGCCAGCAGTTTAATGTCGAACACTGAAGCTTTCTTT
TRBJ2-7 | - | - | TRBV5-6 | CASSSEVYEQYF | TGTGCCAGCAGCTCTGAAGTTTACGAGCAGTACTTC
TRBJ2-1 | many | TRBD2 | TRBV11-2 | CASSLVGTSGRGNEQFF | TGTGCCAGCAGCTTAGTCGGGACTAGCGGGAGGGGGAATGAGCAGTTCTTC
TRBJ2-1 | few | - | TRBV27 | CASSLFTNYNEQFF | TGTGCCAGCAGTTTATTTACTAACTACAATGAGCAGTTCTTC
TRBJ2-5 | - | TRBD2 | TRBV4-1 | CASSLRTSGGPETQYF | TGCGCCAGCAGCCTCCGGACTAGCGGGGGGCCAGAGACCCAGTACTTC
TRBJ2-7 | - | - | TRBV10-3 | CAISESGSSGYEQYF | TGTGCCATCAGTGAGTCGGGGAGCTCGGGATACGAGCAGTACTTC
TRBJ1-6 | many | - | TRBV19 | CASSITPGDSNSPLHF | TGTGCCAGTAGTATAACTCCAGGGGATTCTAATTCACCCCTCCACTTT
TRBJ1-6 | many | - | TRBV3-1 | CASILPTLSSPLHF | TGTGCCAGCATCTTACCGACTCTGAGCTCACCCCTCCACTTT
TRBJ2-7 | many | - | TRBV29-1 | CSVEQGEDEQYF | TGCAGCGTTGAGCAGGGTGAAGACGAGCAGTACTTC
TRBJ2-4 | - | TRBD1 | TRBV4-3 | CASSQGSGTGENIQYF | TGCGCCAGCAGCCAGGGATCCGGGACAGGGGAAAACATTCAGTACTTC
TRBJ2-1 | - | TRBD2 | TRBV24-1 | CATRGTSGSNEQFF | TGTGCCACCAGAGGGACTAGCGGGAGTAATGAGCAGTTCTTC
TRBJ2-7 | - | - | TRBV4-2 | CASSQGPSDFEQYF | TGTGCCAGCAGCCAAGGTCCTAGCGACTTCGAGCAGTACTTC
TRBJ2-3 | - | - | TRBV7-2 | CASSLLAGSSTDTQYF | TGTGCCAGCAGCTTACTGGCGGGGTCTAGCACAGATACGCAGTATTTT
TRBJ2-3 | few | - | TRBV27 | CASSLSRALTDTQYF | TGTGCCAGCAGTTTATCACGCGCTCTGACAGATACGCAGTATTTT
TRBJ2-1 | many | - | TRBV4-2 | CASSQDKVSSYNEQFF | TGTGCCAGCAGCCAAGACAAAGTCAGCTCCTACAATGAGCAGTTCTTC
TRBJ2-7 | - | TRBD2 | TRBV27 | CASSYGAGLAIYEQYF | TGTGCCAGCAGTTATGGCGCGGGACTAGCGATCTACGAGCAGTACTTC
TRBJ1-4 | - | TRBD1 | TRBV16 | CASRRQGAMDEKLFF | TGTGCCAGCAGACGACAGGGGGCGATGGATGAAAAACTGTTTTTT
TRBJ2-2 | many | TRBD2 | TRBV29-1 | CSVEETSGKANTGELFF | TGCAGCGTTGAAGAAACTAGCGGCAAAGCGAACACCGGGGAGCTGTTTTTT
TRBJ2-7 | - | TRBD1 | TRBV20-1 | CSALGQGEVDEQYF | TGCAGTGCGCTGGGACAGGGAGAAGTCGACGAGCAGTACTTC
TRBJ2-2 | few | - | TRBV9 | CASSVRGDGYAELFF | TGTGCCAGCAGCGTTCGAGGGGACGGCTACGCGGAGCTGTTTTTT
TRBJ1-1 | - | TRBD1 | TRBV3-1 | CASSQDLGGGGGTEAFF | TGTGCCAGCAGCCAAGACTTAGGGGGAGGGGGCGGCACTGAAGCTTTCTTT
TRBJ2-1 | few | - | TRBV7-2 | CASSLAHQGIKFF | TGTGCCAGCAGCTTAGCCCACCAGGGAATTAAGTTCTTC
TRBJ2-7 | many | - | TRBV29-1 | CSVRKGSSYEQYF | TGCAGCGTGCGAAAGGGAAGCTCCTACGAGCAGTACTTC
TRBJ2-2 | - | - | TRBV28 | CASVGFDTGELFF | TGTGCCAGCGTAGGTTTCGACACCGGGGAGCTGTTTTTT
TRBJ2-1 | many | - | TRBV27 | CASSLSVVPNEQFF | TGTGCCAGCAGTTTATCGGTAGTTCCGAATGAGCAGTTCTTC
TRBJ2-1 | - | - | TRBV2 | CASSEAPGENEQFF | TGTGCCAGCAGTGAAGCCCCCGGGGAGAATGAGCAGTTCTTC
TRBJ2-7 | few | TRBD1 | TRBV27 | CASTGQGDDEQYF | TGTGCCAGCACCGGACAGGGGGACGACGAGCAGTACTTC
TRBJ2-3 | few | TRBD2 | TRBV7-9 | CASSLERERSDTQYF | TGTGCCAGCAGCTTAGAGCGGGAGCGGTCAGATACGCAGTATTTT
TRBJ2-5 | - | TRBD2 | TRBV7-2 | CASSLRSGIQETQYF | TGTGCCAGCAGCTTGCGGAGCGGGATCCAAGAGACCCAGTACTTC
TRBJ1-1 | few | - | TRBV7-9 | CASSHPRDTENTEAFF | TGTGCCAGCAGCCATCCGAGGGACACAGAGAACACTGAAGCTTTCTTT
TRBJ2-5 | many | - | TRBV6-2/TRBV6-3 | CASSYGEETQYF | TGTGCCAGCAGTTACGGGGAGGAGACCCAGTACTTC
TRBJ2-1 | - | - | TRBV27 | CASSAGSSSYNEQFF | TGTGCCAGCAGCGCGGGGAGTAGCTCCTACAATGAGCAGTTCTTC
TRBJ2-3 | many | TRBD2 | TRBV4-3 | CASSQVTSGRDTQYF | TGCGCCAGCAGCCAAGTTACTAGCGGGAGGGATACGCAGTATTTT
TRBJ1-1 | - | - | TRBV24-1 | CATSEGGTEAFF | TGTGCCACCAGTGAGGGTGGCACTGAAGCTTTCTTT
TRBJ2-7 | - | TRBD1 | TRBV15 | CATSIDRGTSYEQYF | TGTGCCACCAGCATAGACAGGGGCACCTCCTACGAGCAGTACTTC
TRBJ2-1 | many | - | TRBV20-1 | CSAPLRGEVAYNEQFF | TGCAGTGCACCACTAAGGGGGGAAGTCGCCTACAATGAGCAGTTCTTC
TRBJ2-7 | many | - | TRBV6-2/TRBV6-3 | CASSYSDSGTYEQYF | TGTGCCAGCAGTTACTCCGATAGCGGAACCTACGAGCAGTACTTC
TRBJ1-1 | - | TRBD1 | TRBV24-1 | CATSDSGTGGSMNTEAFF | TGTGCCACCAGTGATTCCGGGACAGGGGGTTCTATGAACACTGAAGCTTTCTTT
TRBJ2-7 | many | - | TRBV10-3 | CAISGRQNSYEQYF | TGTGCCATCAGTGGACGACAGAATTCCTACGAGCAGTACTTC
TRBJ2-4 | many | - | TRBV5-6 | CASSLNLAKNIQYF | TGTGCCAGCAGCTTAAATCTAGCCAAAAACATTCAGTACTTC
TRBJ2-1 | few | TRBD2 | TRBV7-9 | CASSLGGLAGPYNEQFF | TGTGCCAGCAGCTTAGGGGGACTAGCGGGGCCCTACAATGAGCAGTTCTTC
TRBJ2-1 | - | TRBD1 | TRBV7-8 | CASSLVGQVYNEQFF | TGTGCCAGCAGCTTAGTAGGACAGGTTTACAATGAGCAGTTCTTC
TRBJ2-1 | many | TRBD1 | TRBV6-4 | CASSDSAGGRDEQFF | TGTGCCAGCAGTGACTCGGCAGGGGGCCGGGATGAGCAGTTCTTC
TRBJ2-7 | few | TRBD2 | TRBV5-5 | CASSFSLAGGEQYF | TGTGCCAGCAGCTTCTCCCTAGCGGGAGGAGAGCAGTACTTC